The 9 T cell receptor beta chains below all came from one sample that was sequenced in a study of control samples from healthy donors and cancer patients. This table comes from immunoSEQ multiplex PCR, and its TCRdb copy is limited to in-frame clones, with some not included. The sample holds over 120,000 clones; about 91% are singletons and the top ten take about 3%. Sequenced sample: blood. These receptors all stem from a man in his thirties or forties in good health.

The chain couples TRBV6-5 to TRBJ2-3; D is unresolved. Deletions cut 2 bases from V and 1 base from J, with 4 bases between. This CDR3 has 13 amino acids. Germline V lookup: CDR1 MNHEY, CDR2 SVGAGI. Written as DNA, the CDR3 is TGTGCCAGCAGTTACCGACGCACAGATACGCAGTATTTT. Amino acids: CASSYRRTDTQYF.

The CDR3 loop reads CASSSGQGANTEAFF. CDR3 DNA: TGTGCCAGTAGTTCGGGACAGGGGGCGAACACTGAAGCTTTCTTT. The rearrangement links TRBV19 to TRBJ1-1; 12 positions match TRBD1. Germline V gene sequence: CDR1 LNHDA, CDR2 SQIVND (reference sequence). CDR3 length equals 15 residues. The ends lost 5 bases at V and 1 base at J; junction bases unmatched: 2.

This chain uses TRBV5-1 with TRBJ1-1; D remains unclear. CDR1 and CDR2 from the germline V gene are SGHRS and YFSETQ. The ends were cut back, 4 bases at V and 7 bases at J, with 20 bases in the middle. The CDR3 covers 15 residues. CDR3 coding DNA: TGCGCCAGCAGCCCGGAACACCCGACTGGGAATGAAGCTTTCTTT. Protein sequence: CASSPEHPTGNEAFF. The variable domain in full, with the rest retrieved from reference TRBV5-1 and TRBJ1-1, is KAGVTQTPRYLIKTRGQQVTLSCSPISGHRSVSWYQQTPGQGLQFLFEYFSETQRNKGNFPGRFSGRQFSNSRSEMNVSTLELGDSALYLCASSPEHPTGNEAFFGQGTRLTVV.

The chain combines TRBV3-1 (or the pseudogene TRBV3-2) with TRBJ1-3; D not resolved. V lost 0 bases and J 0 bases, leaving 9 bases between the germline ends. In germline, CDR1 is LGHDT, CDR2 YNNKEL (reference sequence). The CDR3 runs 16 residues. The CDR3, as DNA: TGTGCCAGCAGCCAAGATCCTCATGTCTCTGGAAACACCATATATTTT. It encodes CASSQDPHVSGNTIYF.

V and J are TRBV28 and TRBJ1-4; D remains ambiguous. This CDR3 comprises 11 residues. V was trimmed by 5 bases and J by 3 bases, leaving 1 base between them. CDR1 and CDR2 (germline): MDHEN, SYDVKM. CDR3 bases: TGTGCCAGCAGTGCTAATGAAAAACTGTTTTTT. Its protein is CASSANEKLFF.

The chain uses TRBV20-1 and TRBJ1-1; D ambiguous. The CDR3 has 10 residues. The V end lost 5 bases, the J end lost 0 bases, and 1 base lay between the germline ends. The germline gives CDR1 DFQATT, CDR2 SNEGSKA (reference sequence). The CDR3 protein is CSALNTEAFF. CDR3 bases: TGCAGTGCTCTGAACACTGAAGCTTTCTTT.

The chain couples TRBV10-3 to TRBJ1-3; no definite D call. The CDR3 sequence is 12 residues long. CDR1 and CDR2 from the germline V gene are ENHRY and SYGVKD. Trimming took 7 bases from V and 4 from J, leaving 8 bases between them. The CDR3 region has the DNA TGTGCCATCATGAGGCCCGGAAACACCATATATTTT. Protein product: CAIMRPGNTIYF.

The chain uses TRBV28 and TRBJ1-2; a possible D gene is TRBD1 (5 bases). Germline values: CDR1 MDHEN, CDR2 SYDVKM. V was trimmed by 2 bases and J by 6 bases, leaving 16 bases between them. The CDR3 extends over 15 amino acids. The CDR3 DNA reads TGTGCCAGCAGTTTACCACAGGTCGGGAAGAATGGCTACACCTTC. It codes for CASSLPQVGKNGYTF.

This chain joins TRBV19 and TRBJ1-6; no definite D call. V was cut by 9 bases and J by 9 bases, with 12 bases left in between. Germline CDR1 and CDR2: LNHDA and SQIVND (reference sequence). The CDR3 runs to 12 residues. This chain's CDR3 is CASSYGGSPLHF. CDR3 sequence (DNA): TGTGCCAGCTCATACGGCGGTTCACCCCTCCACTTT.